The clone carrying this T cell receptor (beta chain) was found a few times. What it binds is unknown. The record originates from a study of PD-1 blockade in classical Hodgkin lymphoma. In germline, CDR1 is SGHDT, CDR2 YYEEEE. The CDR3 has 14 amino acids. J gave up 3 bases and V 4 bases, and 5 bases lay outside the gene matches. Generated by immunoSEQ multiplex PCR, the TCRdb table keeps only in-frame clones and is missing some. The sample yields 20,000 to 30,000 clones, more than 60% seen once. Following autologous stem cell transplantation, relapse occurred in every patient, and exposure to brentuximab vedotin varied. Classification of best responses gave complete response, partial response or progressive disease. General study findings and limits: Partial responders and progressors had significantly lower baseline TCR diversity. Patients were excluded if nivolumab began under 1 year after ASCT (the autologous transplant).

The chain is built from TRBV5-6 and TRBJ1-2; TRBD1 matches 8 bases. Here the sequenced sample was peripheral blood mononuclear cells (PBMCs), taken before the second cycle of nivolumab. This clonotype originated in a human donor with classical Hodgkin lymphoma. The CDR3: CASSLLDRDYGYTF. CDR3 coding DNA: TGTGCCAGCAGCCTCTTGGACAGGGACTATGGCTACACCTTC.